These T cell receptor beta chains were read from a single sample in a study of shared clonotypes between healthy human individuals. Sequencing used immunoSEQ multiplex PCR; TCRdb keeps in-frame clones, though not all of them. The sample holds roughly 520,000 clones, 95% to 96% seen once. The material sequenced was naive CD4+ T cells sorted from blood. The receptors shown here come from a woman in her thirties in good health. Both conserved end residues are part of each CDR3. D genes are given only for firm matches. Size is omitted from some rows. Given values are once, few, many or a class for expanded clones.

v_call	d_call	j_call	clone_size	cdr3_aa	cdr3_nt
TRBV5-4	.	TRBJ2-7	.	CASRPVGGAVSEQYF	TGTGCCAGCAGGCCCGTTGGGGGCGCTGTATCCGAGCAGTACTTC
TRBV28	.	TRBJ1-1	.	CASSVTWGRTEAFF	TGTGCCAGCAGTGTGACATGGGGGAGGACTGAAGCTTTCTTT
TRBV7-2	TRBD2	TRBJ2-3	.	CASRGGEGAYLDTQYF	TGTGCCAGCAGGGGAGGGGAAGGGGCATATCTAGATACGCAGTATTTT
TRBV7-2	.	TRBJ2-7	.	CASSLGAGAPYEQYF	TGTGCCAGCAGCCTAGGGGCTGGGGCCCCCTACGAGCAGTACTTC
TRBV7-9	TRBD2	TRBJ2-7	once	CASTPGTSGFYEQYF	TGTGCCTCAACTCCCGGGACTAGCGGGTTTTACGAGCAGTACTTC
TRBV29-1	TRBD2	TRBJ2-1	.	CSGAKGLADYNEQFF	TGCAGCGGTGCGAAAGGACTAGCGGACTACAATGAGCAGTTCTTC
TRBV10-3	.	TRBJ1-2	.	CAISESPTVYYGYTF	TGTGCCATCAGTGAGTCCCCGACAGTATACTATGGCTACACCTTC
TRBV6-6	TRBD1	TRBJ1-2	.	CASTGQGVTGYGYTF	TGTGCCAGCACCGGACAGGGGGTAACTGGCTATGGCTACACCTTC
TRBV7-2	TRBD1	TRBJ1-5	.	CASSLVGGDSNQPQHF	TGTGCCAGCAGCTTGGTAGGGGGCGATAGCAATCAGCCCCAGCATTTT
TRBV5-1	TRBD1	TRBJ2-7	.	CASSLAGQVYEQYF	TGCGCCAGCAGCTTGGCAGGACAGGTCTACGAGCAGTACTTC
TRBV12-1	.	TRBJ1-1	.	CASTSTYRGSEAFF	TGTGCCAGCACCTCGACCTACCGGGGTTCTGAAGCTTTCTTT
TRBV18	.	TRBJ1-1	.	CASSPTSDPGTEAFF	TGTGCCAGCTCACCAACCTCCGACCCGGGCACTGAAGCTTTCTTT
TRBV11-2	TRBD2	TRBJ2-7	.	CASSFTSGSTTLDEQYF	TGTGCCAGCAGCTTTACTAGCGGGAGTACAACTCTGGACGAGCAGTACTTC
TRBV19	TRBD2	TRBJ2-1	.	CASSAGGTSGRVNEQFF	TGTGCCAGTAGTGCCGGAGGGACTAGCGGGAGAGTCAATGAGCAGTTCTTC
TRBV19	TRBD1	TRBJ2-7	.	CASSPLGDRTTREQYF	TGTGCCAGTAGTCCGCTAGGGGACAGGACAACGAGGGAGCAGTACTTC
TRBV28	.	TRBJ1-3	once	CASSPVGNGNTIYF	TGTGCCAGCAGCCCCGTAGGGAATGGAAACACCATATATTTT
TRBV19	.	TRBJ1-1	.	CASSIEGLNTEAFF	TGTGCCAGTAGTATAGAGGGGTTGAACACTGAAGCTTTCTTT
TRBV7-9	TRBD1	TRBJ1-1	once	CASTTGDVNTEAFF	TGTGCCAGCACGACAGGGGATGTTAACACTGAAGCTTTCTTT
TRBV19	TRBD1	TRBJ2-6	.	CASSVTGTGVSGANVLTF	TGTGCCAGTAGTGTCACCGGGACAGGGGTTTCTGGGGCCAACGTCCTGACTTTC
TRBV28	TRBD1	TRBJ1-2	.	CASTPAQGRVYGYTF	TGTGCCAGCACGCCCGCACAGGGGCGAGTCTATGGCTACACCTTC
TRBV7-9	.	TRBJ1-1	.	CASSLASGVAFF	TGTGCCAGCAGCTTAGCGTCGGGAGTAGCTTTCTTT
TRBV5-6	.	TRBJ2-7	.	CASSLTVAYEQYF	TGTGCCAGCAGCTTGACGGTAGCCTACGAGCAGTACTTC
TRBV18	TRBD2	TRBJ2-7	.	CASSPGGGPEQYF	TGTGCCAGCTCACCAGGGGGGGGACCCGAGCAGTACTTC
TRBV5-1	.	TRBJ2-7	.	CASSVATGRSPEQYF	TGCGCCAGCAGCGTGGCGACAGGGAGGAGTCCCGAGCAGTACTTC
TRBV7-9	TRBD1	TRBJ1-1	.	CASSVSLTGGNTEAFF	TGTGCCAGCAGCGTGAGTTTGACAGGGGGGAACACTGAAGCTTTCTTT
TRBV10-2	.	TRBJ2-3	.	CASRVGGRDTQYF	TGCGCCAGCAGGGTCGGTGGGAGGGATACGCAGTATTTT
TRBV10-3	TRBD1	TRBJ2-7	.	CAIRQGSPYEQYF	TGTGCCATCAGACAGGGGTCCCCCTACGAGCAGTACTTC
TRBV28	TRBD1	TRBJ2-7	once	CASSISGTDYEQYF	TGTGCCAGCAGTATTTCCGGGACAGACTACGAGCAGTACTTC
TRBV7-9	.	TRBJ1-4	.	CASSPTGYPEKLFF	TGTGCCAGCAGCCCTACAGGGTACCCCGAAAAACTGTTTTTT
TRBV18	TRBD2	TRBJ2-5	.	CASSPMWTSGNQETQYF	TGTGCCAGCTCACCAATGTGGACTAGCGGGAACCAAGAGACCCAGTACTTC
TRBV28	.	TRBJ1-1	.	CASSLGDGGTEAFF	TGTGCCAGCAGTTTAGGGGATGGGGGTACTGAAGCTTTCTTT
TRBV5-1	.	TRBJ2-7	.	CASSSGGPPLYEQYF	TGCGCCAGCAGCTCCGGGGGCCCCCCGCTCTACGAGCAGTACTTC
TRBV6-5	TRBD1	TRBJ2-7	.	CASSTTGDEQYF	TGTGCCAGCAGCACGACAGGGGACGAGCAGTACTTC
TRBV28	.	TRBJ2-3	.	CASTNGGTDTQYF	TGTGCCAGTACTAACGGGGGCACAGATACGCAGTATTTT
TRBV11-2	.	TRBJ2-7	.	CASSTYRDPYEQYF	TGTGCCAGCAGTACCTACAGGGACCCCTACGAGCAGTACTTC
TRBV28	TRBD2	TRBJ2-1	.	CASRGSGKSSYNEQFF	TGTGCCAGCAGGGGTAGCGGGAAAAGCTCCTACAATGAGCAGTTCTTC
TRBV10-1	TRBD1	TRBJ2-3	.	CASSEPRDRRLHTDTQYF	TGCGCCAGCAGTGAGCCGAGGGACAGGCGTCTTCACACAGATACGCAGTATTTT
TRBV2	.	TRBJ1-2	.	CASRDFGIGYTF	TGTGCCAGCAGAGATTTCGGAATTGGCTACACCTTC
TRBV7-3	.	TRBJ2-1	.	CASSSDVSYNEQFF	TGTGCCAGCAGCTCGGATGTGTCCTACAATGAGCAGTTCTTC
TRBV11-2	.	TRBJ2-3	.	CASSAASDTQYF	TGTGCCAGCAGCGCCGCTTCGGATACGCAGTATTTT
TRBV27	.	TRBJ2-5	.	CASSTRQQETQYF	TGTGCCAGCAGTACTCGACAGCAAGAGACCCAGTACTTC
TRBV18	TRBD1	TRBJ1-5	.	CASSPQTGGGNQPQHF	TGTGCCAGCTCACCACAAACAGGGGGTGGAAATCAGCCCCAGCATTTT
TRBV6-5	TRBD1	TRBJ2-7	.	CASSLDRDSYEQYF	TGTGCCAGCAGCCTCGACCGGGACAGTTACGAGCAGTACTTC
TRBV7-8	TRBD1	TRBJ1-1	.	CASSPEDRTAFF	TGTGCCAGCAGCCCGGAGGACAGGACAGCTTTCTTT
TRBV9	.	TRBJ1-3	.	CASSVWDSIHSGNTIYF	TGTGCCAGCAGCGTATGGGACTCGATACACTCTGGAAACACCATATATTTT
TRBV7-7	.	TRBJ2-2	.	CASSQGLNTGELFF	TGTGCCAGCAGCCAGGGGCTAAACACCGGGGAGCTGTTTTTT
TRBV6-5	.	TRBJ2-1	.	CASSYSISLFNEQFF	TGTGCCAGCAGTTACTCGATATCCCTATTCAATGAGCAGTTCTTC
TRBV28	.	TRBJ1-1	once	CASSLLGQGPRNTEAFF	TGTGCCAGCAGTCTATTAGGGCAGGGCCCTCGGAACACTGAAGCTTTCTTT
TRBV5-1	TRBD1	TRBJ1-1	.	CASSIGQGKAFF	TGCGCCAGCAGCATTGGACAGGGAAAAGCTTTCTTT
TRBV5-1	TRBD1	TRBJ1-5	.	CASSIDRASNQPQHF	TGCGCCAGCAGCATTGACAGGGCTAGCAATCAGCCCCAGCATTTT
TRBV19	TRBD2	TRBJ2-7	.	CASSILAGGDYEQYF	TGTGCCAGTAGTATTCTAGCGGGAGGGGACTACGAGCAGTACTTC
TRBV4-1	TRBD1	TRBJ2-2	once	CASSQALDRAPNTGELFF	TGCGCCAGCAGCCAAGCCTTGGACAGGGCACCGAACACCGGGGAGCTGTTTTTT
TRBV5-1	TRBD2	TRBJ2-2	.	CASSLRTSGSSTGELFF	TGCGCCAGCAGCTTGCGGACTAGCGGGAGTTCCACCGGGGAGCTGTTTTTT